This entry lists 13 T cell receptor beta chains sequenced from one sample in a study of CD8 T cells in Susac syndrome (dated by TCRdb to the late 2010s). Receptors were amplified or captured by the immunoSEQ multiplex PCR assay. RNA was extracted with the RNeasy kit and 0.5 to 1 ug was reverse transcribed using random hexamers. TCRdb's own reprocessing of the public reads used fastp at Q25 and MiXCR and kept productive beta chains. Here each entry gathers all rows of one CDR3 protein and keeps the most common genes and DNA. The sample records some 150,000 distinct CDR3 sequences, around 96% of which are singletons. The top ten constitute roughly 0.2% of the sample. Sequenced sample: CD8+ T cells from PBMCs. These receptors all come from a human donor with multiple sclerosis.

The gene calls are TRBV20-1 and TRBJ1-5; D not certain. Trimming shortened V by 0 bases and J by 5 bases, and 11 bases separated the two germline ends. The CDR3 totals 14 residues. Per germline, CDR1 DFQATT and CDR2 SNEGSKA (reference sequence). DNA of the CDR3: TGCAGTGCTAGAGATCGGGAAGGAGATCAGCCCCAGCATTTT. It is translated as CSARDREGDQPQHF.

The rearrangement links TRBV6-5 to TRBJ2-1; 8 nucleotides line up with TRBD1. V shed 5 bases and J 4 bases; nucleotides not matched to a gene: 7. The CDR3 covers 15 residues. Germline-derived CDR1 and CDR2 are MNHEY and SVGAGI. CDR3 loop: CASSDEYRGYNEQFF. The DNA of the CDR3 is TGTGCCAGCAGTGACGAATACAGGGGGTACAATGAGCAGTTCTTC.

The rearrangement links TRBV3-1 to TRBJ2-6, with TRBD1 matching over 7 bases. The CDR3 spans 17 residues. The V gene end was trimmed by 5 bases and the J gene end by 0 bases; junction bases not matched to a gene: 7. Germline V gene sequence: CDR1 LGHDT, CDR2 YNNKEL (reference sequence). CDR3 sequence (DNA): TGTGCCAGCAGCTTCGGGACAGTTGGCTCTGGGGCCAACGTCCTGACTTTC. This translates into CASSFGTVGSGANVLTF.

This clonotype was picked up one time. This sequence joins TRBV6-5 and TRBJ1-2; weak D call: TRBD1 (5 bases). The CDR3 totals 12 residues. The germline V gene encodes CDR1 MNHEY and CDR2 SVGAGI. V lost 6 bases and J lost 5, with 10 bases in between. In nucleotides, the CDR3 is TGTGCCAGCAGGGAGGGGAGGTATGGCTACACCTTC. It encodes CASREGRYGYTF.

CDR3 in amino acids: CASSVPSNTDTQYF. CDR3 DNA sequence: TGTGCCAGCAGCGTGCCGTCCAACACAGATACGCAGTATTTT. This chain connects TRBV9 to TRBJ2-3, with D hard to call. Deletions cut 2 bases from V and 2 bases from J, with 9 bases between. The CDR3 loop spans 14 amino acids. Germline CDR1 reads SGDLS; CDR2 reads YYNGEE.

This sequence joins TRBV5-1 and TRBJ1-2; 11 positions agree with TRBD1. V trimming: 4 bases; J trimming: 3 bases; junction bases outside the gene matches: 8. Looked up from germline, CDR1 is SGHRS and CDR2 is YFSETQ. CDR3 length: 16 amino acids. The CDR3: CASSAPGTGGDYGYTF. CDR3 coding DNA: TGCGCCAGCAGCGCCCCCGGGACAGGGGGTGACTATGGCTACACCTTC.

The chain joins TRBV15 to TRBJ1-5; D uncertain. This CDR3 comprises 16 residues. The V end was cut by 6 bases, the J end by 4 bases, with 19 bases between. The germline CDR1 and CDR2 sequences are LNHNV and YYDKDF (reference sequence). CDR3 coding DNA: TGTGCCACCAGTTCGACCCTCGTAGCTTTTAATCAGCCCCAGCATTTT. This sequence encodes CATSSTLVAFNQPQHF.

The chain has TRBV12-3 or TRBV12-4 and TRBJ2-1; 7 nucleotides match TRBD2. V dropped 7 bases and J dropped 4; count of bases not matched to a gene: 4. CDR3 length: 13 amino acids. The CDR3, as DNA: TGTGCCAGCACCCCGGGGGGTTACAATGAGCAGTTCTTC. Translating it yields CASTPGGYNEQFF.

This CDR3 is CASSWGTYTDTQYF. In DNA form, the CDR3 reads TGTGCCAGCAGTTGGGGGACTTACACAGATACGCAGTATTTT. V usage is TRBV27 and J usage is TRBJ2-3; weak D call: TRBD2 (6 bases). Germline CDR1 is MNHEY and CDR2 is SMNVEV (reference sequence). V was trimmed by 4 bases and J by 2 bases, leaving 10 bases between them. The CDR3 extends over 14 amino acids.

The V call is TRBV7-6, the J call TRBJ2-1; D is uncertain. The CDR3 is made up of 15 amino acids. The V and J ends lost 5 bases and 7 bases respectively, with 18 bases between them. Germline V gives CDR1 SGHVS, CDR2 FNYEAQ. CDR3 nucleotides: TGTGCCAGCAGCCTCTTAGCCGTCGTTATGAATGAGCAGTTCTTC. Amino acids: CASSLLAVVMNEQFF.

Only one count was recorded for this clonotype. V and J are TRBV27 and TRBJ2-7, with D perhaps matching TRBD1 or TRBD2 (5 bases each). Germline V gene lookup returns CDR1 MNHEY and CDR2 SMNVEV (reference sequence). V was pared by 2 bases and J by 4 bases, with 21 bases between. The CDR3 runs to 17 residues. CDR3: CASSLSGLRGGTYEQYF. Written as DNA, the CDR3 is TGTGCCAGCAGTTTAAGTGGGTTGAGGGGCGGAACTTACGAGCAGTACTTC.

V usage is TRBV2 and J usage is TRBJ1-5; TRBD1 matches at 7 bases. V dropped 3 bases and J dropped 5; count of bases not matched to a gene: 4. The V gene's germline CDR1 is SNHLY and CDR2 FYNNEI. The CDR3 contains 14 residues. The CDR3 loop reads CASSEGDSHQPQHF. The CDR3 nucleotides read TGTGCCAGCAGTGAGGGGGACAGTCATCAGCCCCAGCATTTT.

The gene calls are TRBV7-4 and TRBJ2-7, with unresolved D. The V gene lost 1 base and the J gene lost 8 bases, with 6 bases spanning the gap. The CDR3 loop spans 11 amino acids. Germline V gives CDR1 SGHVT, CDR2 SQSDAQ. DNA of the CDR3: TGTGCCAGCAGCTTAGTCGAAAAGCAGTACTTC. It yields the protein CASSLVEKQYF.